The source of this T cell receptor (beta chain) is a study of T-cell memory formation after mild COVID-19 (dated by TCRdb to about 2021). General notes on the study: TCR sequence clusters from the two donors were found to be largely donor specific. T-cell clones expanding and contracting after mild COVID-19 in two donors were tracked by longitudinal TCRalpha and TCRbeta repertoire sequencing. Two young, previously healthy adult volunteers made up the cohort, one male and one female.

Ficoll-Paque density gradient centrifugation was the method used to isolate PBMCs. This clonotype has ten or more counts. There is no known antigen for this receptor. Base qualities were left out, and no much larger clone turns up one base away. TCRdb names Illumina NovaSeq 6000 as the instrument used. cDNA libraries for TCRalpha and TCRbeta were prepared by 5'RACE using constant-segment primers, with sample barcodes and unique molecular identifiers added. Trizol reagent was used to extract RNA from every sample. The libraries were amplified in two PCR steps, and the second step added a second sample barcode and Illumina TruSeq adapters. Libraries were sequenced on an Illumina NovaSeq with 2 x 150 bp paired-end reads. In the original analysis: Reads were demultiplexed and collapsed into UMI-guided consensus sequences with migec v1.2.7. Using mixcr v2.1.11, UMI consensuses were aligned to TRA and TRB V and J templates and then assembled into clonotypes. A clonotype was counted as expanded or contracted only if both edgeR and NoisET called the change significant, with noise models trained on biological replicates. For edgeR calls, the cutoffs were a false discovery rate-adjusted p below 0.01 and a log2 fold-change threshold of 1. As an exploratory analysis of dynamics, PCA with hierarchical clustering was applied to max-normalized trajectories of the 1000 most abundant clonotypes. The CD4 or CD8 phenotype of responding clones was assigned using the separately sequenced CD4+ and CD8+ repertoires. The raw public data were reprocessed by TCRdb itself: fastp quality trimming at Q25, MiXCR clonotype calling, in-frame beta chains only. Merged by CDR3 protein, the rows form single entries marked with the most common genes and DNA. Clone size and V and J calls follow TCRdb, not the original study. The sample table lists 150,000 or so distinct CDR3 sequences, roughly 11% of them with a count of one. In total, the top ten clones hold around 3.8% of the sample.

Its CDR3 holds 15 amino acids, cysteine through phenylalanine. Only the CDR3 part of the read is kept: 45 bases, read in frame from the first base. Trimming leaves V shorter by 3 bases and J shorter by 4 bases, with the junction holding 3 bases beyond the gene matches. CDR1 and CDR2 (SGHVS, FQNEAQ) derive from the germline V gene. Results and caveats for the whole study, not just this receptor: SARS-CoV-2 specificity of the second-wave clones peaking on day 37 was not confirmed. Some responding clones were detected in pre-infection memory, which suggested that pre-existing cross-reactive memory T cells had joined the SARS-CoV-2 response. Only two mild cases were covered in the study, and larger cohorts including severe cases with pre-infection samples were considered necessary. Clones contracting from day 15 to 85 had balanced CD4/CD8 phenotypes, while a second wave expanding from day 15 to 37 was biased towards CD4+. Contracting CD4+ clones turned up mainly in the CM and EM memory subsets, whereas EMRA was where CD8+ clones were enriched.

The sample comprised PBMCs or a T cell subset sorted from them (not recorded which). This sequence originates from a man between 18 and 35 years old who had mild COVID-19 (a few samples of this study predate the infection). The sample titles of this study are shuffled in the database, so cell type and time point are left out; the donor was told from shared clones. In this chain, TRBV7-8 is recombined with TRBJ2-2; 9 junctional bases match TRBD2. The CDR3 region: CASSFPLAGTGELFF. The DNA sequence is given as TGTGCCAGCAGCTTTCCACTAGCGGGCACCGGGGAGCTGTTTTTT.